The 14 T cell receptor beta chains presented below share a single source sample, sequenced in a study of blood T cell repertoires in COVID-19. The protocol was immunoSEQ multiplex PCR, while the TCRdb copy is restricted to in-frame clones and leaves out a portion. The profile shows some 300,000 clones, 85% to 90% of them singletons. The sample was peripheral blood. These receptors were taken from a woman aged 50 to 60 with COVID-19, enrolled during active disease.

This chain uses TRBV7-2 with TRBJ2-3; 15 nucleotides align to TRBD2. V was pared by 6 bases and J by 2 bases, with 9 bases of the junction left unmatched. The length of the CDR3 is 18 residues. Germline CDR1 and CDR2: SGHTA and FQGNSA. The CDR3 is CASRGTSGRLTATDTQYF. The CDR3 bases are TGTGCCAGCAGGGGGACTAGCGGGAGGTTAACCGCCACAGATACGCAGTATTTT.

V usage is TRBV9 and J usage is TRBJ1-1; weak D call: TRBD1 (5 bases). This CDR3 region has 15 residues. The germline CDR1 and CDR2 sequences are SGDLS and YYNGEE. V gave up 4 bases and J gave up 0 bases, with 13 bases separating them. CDR3 coding DNA: TGTGCCAGCAGCACTGGGGCATATTTGAACACTGAAGCTTTCTTT. Residues: CASSTGAYLNTEAFF. The entire variable domain, with the rest obtained from reference TRBV9 and TRBJ1-1, is as follows: DSGVTQTPKHLITATGQRVTLRCSPRSGDLSVYWYQQSLDQGLQFLIQYYNGEERAKGNILERFSAQQFPDLHSELNLSSLELGDSALYFCASSTGAYLNTEAFFGQGTRLTVV.

This clone was counted a few times. This chain links TRBV19 with TRBJ2-5; D is perhaps TRBD2 (5 bases). Germline CDR1 LNHDA, CDR2 SQIVND (reference sequence). The CDR3 spans 15 residues. Trimming stripped 5 bases from V and 5 bases from J, with 18 bases between. In DNA form, the CDR3 reads TGTGCCAGTAGTGATCAAGGGATAGCGCGGGAGACCCAGTACTTC. This translates into CASSDQGIARETQYF.

The gene calls are TRBV27 and TRBJ1-4; the match to TRBD1 covers 7 bases. CDR3 length: 17 residues. Germline CDR1 is MNHEY and CDR2 is SMNVEV (reference sequence). Germline trimming cut 3 bases from V and 3 bases from J; bases unmatched to any gene: 10. CDR3 loop: CASSFLGQVGANEKLFF. The CDR3 bases are TGTGCCAGCAGTTTCCTAGGACAGGTCGGGGCTAATGAAAAACTGTTTTTT.

This chain uses TRBV3-1 (or the pseudogene TRBV3-2) with TRBJ1-6, with a weak D call TRBD1 (6 bases). The CDR3 covers 13 residues. Trimming took 3 bases from V and 7 from J, leaving 7 bases between them. Germline CDR1 and CDR2: LGHDT and YNNKEL (reference sequence). The CDR3 loop reads CASSHTGNSPLHF. The CDR3 DNA follows: TGTGCCAGCAGCCATACAGGGAATTCACCCCTCCACTTT.

Note on this clone: A much larger clone sits a single nucleotide away, making a read error possible. The chain is built from TRBV7-9 and TRBJ2-2; TRBD1 matches at 7 bases. CDR1 and CDR2 from the germline V gene are SEHNR and FQNEAQ (reference sequence). This CDR3 contains 18 residues. The CDR3 DNA follows: TGTGCCGGCAGCTTAGGACCCGTCGACAGGGCAAATGACGGGGAGCTGTTTTTT. It encodes CAGSLGPVDRANDGELFF. The entire variable domain, with the rest obtained from reference TRBV7-9 and TRBJ2-2, is as follows: DTGVSQNPRHKITKRGQNVTFRCDPISEHNRLYWYRQTLGQGPEFLTYFQNEAQLEKSRLLSDRFSAERPKGSFSTLEIQRTEQGDSAMYLCAGSLGPVDRANDGELFFGEGSRLTVL.

The rearrangement links TRBV6-5 to TRBJ2-2, with a possible D match to TRBD1 (6 bases). Between the trimmed V and J ends, which lost 11 bases and 3 bases, there was a span of 16 bases. The CDR3 consists of 14 residues. Germline loops: CDR1 MNHEY, CDR2 SVGAGI. CDR3 DNA: TGTGCCGGAACAGACAGGATTCACACCGGGGAGCTGTTTTTT. Translated, it gives CAGTDRIHTGELFF.

This sequence joins TRBV15 and TRBJ1-5; D is uncertain. CDR3 length: 14 amino acids. CDR1 and CDR2 from the germline V gene are LNHNV and YYDKDF (reference sequence). V was cut by 4 bases and J by 0 bases, with 7 bases left in between. The DNA for the CDR3 is TGTGCCACCAGCACGTATTCTAGCAATCAGCCCCAGCATTTT. Protein: CATSTYSSNQPQHF. Full variable domain (missing parts from reference TRBV15 and TRBJ1-5): DAMVIQNPRYQVTQFGKPVTLSCSQTLNHNVMYWYQQKSSQAPKLLFHYYDKDFNNEADTPDNFQSRRPNTSFCFLDIRSPGLGDTAMYLCATSTYSSNQPQHFGDGTRLSIL.

The V call is TRBV4-3, the J call TRBJ1-5, with D unclear. The CDR3 runs to 13 residues. With 1 base removed from V and 8 bases from J, the gap between germline ends came to 9 bases. CDR1 is LGHNA, CDR2 YSLEER, per germline. The CDR3 DNA reads as TGCGCCAGCAGCCAAGTCCGGTTTGAGCCCCAGCATTTT. Amino acids: CASSQVRFEPQHF.

The chain carries TRBV9 and TRBJ2-1; the match to TRBD2 covers 7 bases. Germline assignment: CDR1 SGDLS and CDR2 YYNGEE. The CDR3 consists of 13 residues. Trimming took 7 bases from V and 2 from J; bases not matched to a gene: 3. The CDR3, as DNA: TGTGCCAGCGAGGGAGGGGCCTACAATGAGCAGTTCTTC. Translation: CASEGGAYNEQFF.

This rearrangement joins TRBV7-2 to TRBJ1-6, with D perhaps TRBD1 (6 bases). CDR3 size: 17 residues. The V gene lost 5 bases and the J gene lost 0 bases, with 14 bases spanning the gap. Germline V gives CDR1 SGHTA, CDR2 FQGNSA. The CDR3 DNA follows: TGTGCCAGCAGCAGTACAGGGACGAGCTCCTATAATTCACCCCTCCACTTT. The encoded protein is CASSSTGTSSYNSPLHF.

The rearrangement joins TRBV6-5 to TRBJ1-1, with D unclear. V lost 6 bases and J lost 4, with 18 bases in between. The CDR3 loop spans 15 amino acids. Germline values: CDR1 MNHEY, CDR2 SVGAGI. CDR3 amino acids: CASRSSASGSTEAFF. The CDR3 bases are TGTGCCAGCAGGTCGTCGGCCTCCGGGTCCACTGAAGCTTTCTTT.

CDR3: CASSPRADYEQYF. For the CDR3, the DNA is TGTGCCAGCAGCCCCCGAGCCGACTACGAGCAGTACTTC. This chain uses TRBV7-9 with TRBJ2-7, with no clear D. The CDR3 has 13 residues. CDR1 and CDR2 (germline): SEHNR, FQNEAQ (reference sequence). V dropped 5 bases and J dropped 3 bases, with 11 bases sitting between them.

V is TRBV27 and J is TRBJ2-2; 9 nucleotides match TRBD1. V gave up 3 bases and J gave up 8 bases; unmatched junction bases: 13. Germline assignment: CDR1 MNHEY and CDR2 SMNVEV (reference sequence). The CDR3 is 17 residues long. DNA for the CDR3: TGTGCCAGCAGTTTCAAACTGGACAGGGGCCCGCAAGGGGAGCTGTTTTTT. The encoded protein is CASSFKLDRGPQGELFF.